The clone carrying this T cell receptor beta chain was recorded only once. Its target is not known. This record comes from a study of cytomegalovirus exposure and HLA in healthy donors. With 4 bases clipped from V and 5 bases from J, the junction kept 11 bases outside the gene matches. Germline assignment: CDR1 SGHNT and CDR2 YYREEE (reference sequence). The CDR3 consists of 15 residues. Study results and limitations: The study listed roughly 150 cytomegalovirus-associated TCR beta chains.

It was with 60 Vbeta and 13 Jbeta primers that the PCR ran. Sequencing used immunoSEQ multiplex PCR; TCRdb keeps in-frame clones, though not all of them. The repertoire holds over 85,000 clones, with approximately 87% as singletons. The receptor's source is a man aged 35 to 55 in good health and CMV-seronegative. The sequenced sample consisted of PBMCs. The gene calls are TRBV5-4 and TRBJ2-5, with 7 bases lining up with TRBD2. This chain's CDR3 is CASSMVGGRRETQYF. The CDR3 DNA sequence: TGTGCCAGCAGCATGGTGGGAGGGAGAAGGGAGACCCAGTACTTC.